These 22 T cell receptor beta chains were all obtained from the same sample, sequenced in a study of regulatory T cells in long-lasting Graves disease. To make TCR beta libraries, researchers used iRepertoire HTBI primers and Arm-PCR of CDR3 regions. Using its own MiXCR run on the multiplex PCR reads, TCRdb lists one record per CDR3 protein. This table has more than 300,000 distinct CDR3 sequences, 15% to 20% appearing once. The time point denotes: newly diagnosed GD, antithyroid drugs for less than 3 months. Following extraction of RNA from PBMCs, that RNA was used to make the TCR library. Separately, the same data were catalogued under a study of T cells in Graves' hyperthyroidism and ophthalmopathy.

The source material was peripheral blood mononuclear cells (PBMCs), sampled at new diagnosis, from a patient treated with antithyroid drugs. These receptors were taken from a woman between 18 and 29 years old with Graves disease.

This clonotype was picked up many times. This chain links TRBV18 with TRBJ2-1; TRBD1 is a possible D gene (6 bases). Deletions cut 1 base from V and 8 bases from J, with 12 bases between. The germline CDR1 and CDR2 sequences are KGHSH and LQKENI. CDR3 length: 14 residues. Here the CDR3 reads CASSPRTGNDEQFF. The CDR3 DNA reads TGTGCCAGCTCACCACGAACAGGGAACGATGAGCAGTTCTTC.

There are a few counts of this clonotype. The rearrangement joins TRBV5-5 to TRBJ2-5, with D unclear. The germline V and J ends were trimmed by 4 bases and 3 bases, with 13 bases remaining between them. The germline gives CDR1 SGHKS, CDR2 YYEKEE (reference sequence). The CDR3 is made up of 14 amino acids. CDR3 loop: CASSLPSEKETQYF. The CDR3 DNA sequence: TGTGCCAGCAGCCTTCCCTCGGAAAAAGAGACCCAGTACTTC.

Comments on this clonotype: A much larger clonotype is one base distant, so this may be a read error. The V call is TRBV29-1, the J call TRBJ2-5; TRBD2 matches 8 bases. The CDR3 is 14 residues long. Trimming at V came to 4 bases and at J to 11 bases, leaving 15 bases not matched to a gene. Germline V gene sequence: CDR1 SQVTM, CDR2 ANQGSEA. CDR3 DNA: TGCAGCGTTGGTAATAGCGGGGACTACAATGAGCAGTACTTC. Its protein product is CSVGNSGDYNEQYF.

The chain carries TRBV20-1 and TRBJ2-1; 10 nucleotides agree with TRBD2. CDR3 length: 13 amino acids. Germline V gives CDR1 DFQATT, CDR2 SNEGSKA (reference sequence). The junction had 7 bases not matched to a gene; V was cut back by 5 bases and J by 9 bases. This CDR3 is CSARLAGVFEQFF. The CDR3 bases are TGCAGTGCTCGCCTAGCGGGAGTATTTGAGCAGTTCTTC.

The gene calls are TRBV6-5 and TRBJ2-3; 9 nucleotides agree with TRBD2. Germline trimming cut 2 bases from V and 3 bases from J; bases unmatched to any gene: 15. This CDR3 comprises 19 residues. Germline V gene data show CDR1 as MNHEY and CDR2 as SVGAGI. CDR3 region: CASSYPGGVSGSSTDTQYF. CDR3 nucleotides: TGTGCCAGCAGTTACCCGGGGGGGGTTAGCGGGAGCAGTACAGATACGCAGTATTTT.

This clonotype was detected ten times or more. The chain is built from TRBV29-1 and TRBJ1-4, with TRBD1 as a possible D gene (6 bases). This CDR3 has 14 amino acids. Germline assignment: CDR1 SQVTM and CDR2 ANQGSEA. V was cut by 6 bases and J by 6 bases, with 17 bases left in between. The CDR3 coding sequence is TGCAGCGTCGCTACCGGGACACCACATGAAAAACTGTTTTTT. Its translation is CSVATGTPHEKLFF.

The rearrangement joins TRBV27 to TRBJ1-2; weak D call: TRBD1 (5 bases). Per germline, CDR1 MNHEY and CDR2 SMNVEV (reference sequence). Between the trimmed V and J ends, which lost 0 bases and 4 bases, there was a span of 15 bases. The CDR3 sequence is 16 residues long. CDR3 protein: CASSLSVAPGAYGYTF. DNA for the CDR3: TGTGCCAGCAGTTTATCGGTAGCACCTGGGGCCTATGGCTACACCTTC.

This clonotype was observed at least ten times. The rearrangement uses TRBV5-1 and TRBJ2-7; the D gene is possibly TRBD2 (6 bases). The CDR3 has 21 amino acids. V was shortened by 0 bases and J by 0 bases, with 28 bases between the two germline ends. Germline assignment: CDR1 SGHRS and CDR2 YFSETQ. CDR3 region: CASSLGQQVGPRGITSYEQYF. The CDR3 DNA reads TGCGCCAGCAGCTTGGGGCAACAGGTGGGGCCGCGGGGTATTACCTCCTACGAGCAGTACTTC.

CDR3 loop: CASSLGQGMNTEAFF. The CDR3 region has the DNA TGTGCCAGCAGCTTAGGTCAGGGGATGAACACTGAAGCTTTCTTT. V and J are TRBV7-2 and TRBJ1-1; perhaps TRBD1 as D (6 bases). The V and J ends lost 1 base and 0 bases respectively, with 9 bases between them. Germline CDR1 is SGHTA and CDR2 is FQGNSA. The CDR3 is 15 residues long.

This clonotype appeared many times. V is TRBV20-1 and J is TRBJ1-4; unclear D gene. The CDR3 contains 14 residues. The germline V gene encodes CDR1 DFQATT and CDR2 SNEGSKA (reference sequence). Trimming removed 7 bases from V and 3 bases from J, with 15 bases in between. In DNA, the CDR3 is TGCAGTGGCAGCAGCGGTGCACCTAATGAAAAACTGTTTTTT. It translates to CSGSSGAPNEKLFF.

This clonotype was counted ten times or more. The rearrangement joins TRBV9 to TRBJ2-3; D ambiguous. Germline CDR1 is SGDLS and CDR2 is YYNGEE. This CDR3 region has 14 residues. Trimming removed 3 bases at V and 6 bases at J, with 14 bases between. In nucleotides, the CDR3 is TGTGCCAGCAGCGCCCACCGAGCCGAGGATACGCAGTATTTT. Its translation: CASSAHRAEDTQYF. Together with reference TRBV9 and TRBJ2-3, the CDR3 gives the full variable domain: DSGVTQTPKHLITATGQRVTLRCSPRSGDLSVYWYQQSLDQGLQFLIQYYNGEERAKGNILERFSAQQFPDLHSELNLSSLELGDSALYFCASSAHRAEDTQYFGPGTRLTVL.

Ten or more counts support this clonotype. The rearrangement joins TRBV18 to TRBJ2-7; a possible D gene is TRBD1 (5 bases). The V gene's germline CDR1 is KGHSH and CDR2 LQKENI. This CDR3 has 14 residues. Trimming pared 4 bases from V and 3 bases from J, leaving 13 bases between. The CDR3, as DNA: TGTGCCAGCTCACTAACCCCTGACAGCTACGAGCAGTACTTC. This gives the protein CASSLTPDSYEQYF. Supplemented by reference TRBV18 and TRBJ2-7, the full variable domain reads NAGVMQNPRHLVRRRGQEARLRCSPMKGHSHVYWYRQLPEEGLKFMVYLQKENIIDESGMPKERFSAEFPKEGPSILRIQQVVRGDSAAYFCASSLTPDSYEQYFGPGTRLTVT.

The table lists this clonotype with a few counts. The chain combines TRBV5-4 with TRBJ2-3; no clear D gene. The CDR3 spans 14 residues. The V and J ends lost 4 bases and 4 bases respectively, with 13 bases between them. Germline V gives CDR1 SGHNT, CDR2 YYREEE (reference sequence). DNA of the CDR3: TGTGCCAGCAGCCTCAACGCCGGGCCAGATACGCAGTATTTT. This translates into CASSLNAGPDTQYF.

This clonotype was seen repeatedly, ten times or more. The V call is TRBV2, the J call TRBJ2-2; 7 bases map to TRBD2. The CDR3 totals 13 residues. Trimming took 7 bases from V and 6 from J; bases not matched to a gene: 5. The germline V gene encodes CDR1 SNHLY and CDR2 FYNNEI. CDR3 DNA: TGTGCCAGCACCCGGGGGGTGGCCGGGGAGCTGTTTTTT. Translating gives CASTRGVAGELFF.

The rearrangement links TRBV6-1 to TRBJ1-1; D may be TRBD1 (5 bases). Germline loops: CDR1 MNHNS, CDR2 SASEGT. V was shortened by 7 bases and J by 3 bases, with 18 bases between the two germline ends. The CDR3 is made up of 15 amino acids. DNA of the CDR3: TGTGCCAGCACTCCCCCGGGGGGGGGGGACACTGAAGCTTTCTTT. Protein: CASTPPGGGDTEAFF.

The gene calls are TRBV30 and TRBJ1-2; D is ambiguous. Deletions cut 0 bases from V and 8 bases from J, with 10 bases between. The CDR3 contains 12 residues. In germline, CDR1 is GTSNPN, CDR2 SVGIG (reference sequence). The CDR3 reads CAWSVLAGGYTF. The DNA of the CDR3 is TGTGCCTGGAGTGTACTAGCGGGAGGCTACACCTTC. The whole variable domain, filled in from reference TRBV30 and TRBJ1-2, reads SQTIHQWPATLVQPVGSPLSLECTVEGTSNPNLYWYRQAAGRGLQLLFYSVGIGQISSEVPQNLSASRPQDRQFILSSKKLLLSDSGFYLCAWSVLAGGYTFGSGTRLTVV.

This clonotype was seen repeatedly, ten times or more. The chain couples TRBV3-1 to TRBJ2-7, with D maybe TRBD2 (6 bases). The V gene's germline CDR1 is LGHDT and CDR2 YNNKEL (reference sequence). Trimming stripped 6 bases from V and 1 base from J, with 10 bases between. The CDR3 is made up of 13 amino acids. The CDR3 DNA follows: TGTGCCAGCAGAGCCGGGACTTCCTACGAGCAGTACTTC. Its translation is CASRAGTSYEQYF.

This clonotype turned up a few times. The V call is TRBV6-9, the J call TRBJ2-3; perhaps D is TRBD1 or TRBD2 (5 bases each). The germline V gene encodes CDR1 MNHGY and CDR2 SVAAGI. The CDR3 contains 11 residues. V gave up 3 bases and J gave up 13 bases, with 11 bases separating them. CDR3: CASSYFGTEYF. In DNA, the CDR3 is TGTGCCAGCAGTTACTTCGGGACGGAGTATTTT.

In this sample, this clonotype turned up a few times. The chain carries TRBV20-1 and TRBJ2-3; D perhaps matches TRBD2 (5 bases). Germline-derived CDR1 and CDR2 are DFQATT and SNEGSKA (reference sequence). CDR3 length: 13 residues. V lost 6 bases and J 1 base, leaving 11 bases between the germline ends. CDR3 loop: CSAGITGTDTQYF. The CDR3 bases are TGCAGTGCCGGGATTACGGGCACAGATACGCAGTATTTT.

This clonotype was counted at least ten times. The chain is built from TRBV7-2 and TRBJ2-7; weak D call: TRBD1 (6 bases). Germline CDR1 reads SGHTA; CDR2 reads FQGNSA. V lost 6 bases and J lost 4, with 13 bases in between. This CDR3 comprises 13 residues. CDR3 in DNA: TGTGCCAGCAGAAAAACAGGGTTATACGAGCAGTACTTC. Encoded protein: CASRKTGLYEQYF.

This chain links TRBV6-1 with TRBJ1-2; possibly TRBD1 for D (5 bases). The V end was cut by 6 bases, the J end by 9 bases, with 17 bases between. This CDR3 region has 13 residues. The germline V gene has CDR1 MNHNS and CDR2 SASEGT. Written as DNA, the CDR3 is TGTGCCAGCAGATCACAGGCATGTGAAAGCTACACCTTC. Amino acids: CASRSQACESYTF.

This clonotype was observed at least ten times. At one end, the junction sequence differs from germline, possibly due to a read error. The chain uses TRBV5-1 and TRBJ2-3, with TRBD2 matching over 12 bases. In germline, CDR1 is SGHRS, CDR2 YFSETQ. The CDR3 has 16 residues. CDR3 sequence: CASSSGTSGSTDTQYF. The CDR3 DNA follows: TGTGCCAGCAGCTCCGGGACTAGCGGGAGCACAGATACGCAGTATTTT.